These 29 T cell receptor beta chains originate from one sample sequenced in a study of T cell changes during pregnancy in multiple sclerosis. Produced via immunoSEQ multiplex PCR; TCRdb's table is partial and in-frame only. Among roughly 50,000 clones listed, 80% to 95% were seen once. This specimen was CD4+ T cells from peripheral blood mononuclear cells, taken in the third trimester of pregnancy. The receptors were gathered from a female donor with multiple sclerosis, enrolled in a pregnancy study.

CDR3 DNA: TGTGCCTGGAGTGTAAGGGGGCCATATGAGCAGTTCTTC. Translation: CAWSVRGPYEQFF. The V gene is TRBV30, the J gene TRBJ2-1; 7 nucleotides align to TRBD1. Trimming at V came to 0 bases and at J to 8 bases, leaving 4 bases not matched to a gene. The CDR3 loop spans 13 amino acids. Germline CDR1 is GTSNPN and CDR2 is SVGIG (reference sequence). The full variable domain, its missing parts supplied by reference TRBV30 and TRBJ2-1, is SQTIHQWPATLVQPVGSPLSLECTVEGTSNPNLYWYRQAAGRGLQLLFYSVGIGQISSEVPQNLSASRPQDRQFILSSKKLLLSDSGFYLCAWSVRGPYEQFFGPGTRLTVL.

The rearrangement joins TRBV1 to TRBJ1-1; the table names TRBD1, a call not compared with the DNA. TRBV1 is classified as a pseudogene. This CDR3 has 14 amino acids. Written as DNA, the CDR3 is TGCACCAGCAGCCAAGGAACAGGGGTGACTGAAGCTTTCTTT. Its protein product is CTSSQGTGVTEAFF.

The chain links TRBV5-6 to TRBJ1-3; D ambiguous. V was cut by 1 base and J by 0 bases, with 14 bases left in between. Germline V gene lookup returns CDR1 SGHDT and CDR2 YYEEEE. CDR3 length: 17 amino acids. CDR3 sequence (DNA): TGTGCCAGCAGCTTGTGGGCAGTTTCCTTCTCTGGAAACACCATATATTTT. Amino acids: CASSLWAVSFSGNTIYF.

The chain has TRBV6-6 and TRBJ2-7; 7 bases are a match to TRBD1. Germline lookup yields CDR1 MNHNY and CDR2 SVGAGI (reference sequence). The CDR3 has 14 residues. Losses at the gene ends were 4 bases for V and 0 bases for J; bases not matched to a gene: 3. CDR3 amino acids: CASSSGTASYEQYF. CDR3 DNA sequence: TGTGCCAGCAGTTCCGGGACAGCCTCCTACGAGCAGTACTTC.

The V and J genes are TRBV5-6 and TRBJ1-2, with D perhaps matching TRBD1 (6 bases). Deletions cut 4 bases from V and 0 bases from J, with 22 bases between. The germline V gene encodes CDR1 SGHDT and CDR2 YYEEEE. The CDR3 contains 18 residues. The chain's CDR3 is CASSLITGREETNYGYTF. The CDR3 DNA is TGTGCCAGCAGCCTCATTACAGGGAGGGAAGAGACTAACTATGGCTACACCTTC.

CDR3 region: CATGTNYGYTF. The CDR3 DNA reads TGTGCCACCGGGACTAACTATGGCTACACCTTC. V usage is TRBV2 and J usage is TRBJ1-2; D not resolved. This CDR3 contains 11 residues. Trimming shortened V by 10 bases and J by 0 bases, and 6 bases separated the two germline ends. The germline CDR1 and CDR2 sequences are SNHLY and FYNNEI. Based on the CDR3 plus reference TRBV2 and TRBJ1-2, the full variable domain is EPEVTQTPSHQVTQMGQEVILRCVPISNHLYFYWYRQILGQKVEFLVSFYNNEISEKSEIFDDQFSVERPDGSNFTLKIRSTKLEDSAMYFCATGTNYGYTFGSGTRLTVV.

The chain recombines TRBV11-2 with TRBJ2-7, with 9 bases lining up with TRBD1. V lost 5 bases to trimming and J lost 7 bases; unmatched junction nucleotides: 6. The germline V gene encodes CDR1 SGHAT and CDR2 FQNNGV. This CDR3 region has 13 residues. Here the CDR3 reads CASSPGQGREQYF. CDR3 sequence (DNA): TGTGCCAGCAGCCCGGGACAGGGAAGAGAGCAGTACTTC.

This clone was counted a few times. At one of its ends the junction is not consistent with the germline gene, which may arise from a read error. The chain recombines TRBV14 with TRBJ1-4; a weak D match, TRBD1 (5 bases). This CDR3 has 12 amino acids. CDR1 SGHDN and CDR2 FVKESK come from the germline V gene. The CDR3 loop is CASIQTERGLFF. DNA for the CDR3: TGTGCCAGCATCCAAACAGAAAGGGGACTGTTTTTT.

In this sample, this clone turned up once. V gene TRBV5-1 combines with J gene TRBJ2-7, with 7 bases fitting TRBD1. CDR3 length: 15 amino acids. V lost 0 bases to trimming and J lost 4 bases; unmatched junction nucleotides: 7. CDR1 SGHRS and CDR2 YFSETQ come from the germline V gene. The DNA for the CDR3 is TGCGCCAGCAGCTTGGAAGGGCAGGGGGAATACGAGCAGTACTTC. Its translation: CASSLEGQGEYEQYF.

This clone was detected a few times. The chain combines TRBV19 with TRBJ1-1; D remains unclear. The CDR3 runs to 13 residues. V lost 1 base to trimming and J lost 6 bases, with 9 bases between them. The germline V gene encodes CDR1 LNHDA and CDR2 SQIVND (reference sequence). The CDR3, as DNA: TGTGCCAGTAGTATAGGCAGGAGGGCTGAAGCTTTCTTT. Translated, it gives CASSIGRRAEAFF.

CDR3 residues: CASSPRIDREHGYTF. Here the CDR3 DNA reads TGTGCCAGCAGCCCCCGCATTGACAGGGAACATGGCTACACCTTC. The rearrangement joins TRBV11-2 to TRBJ1-2; 7 bases map to TRBD1. Germline V CDR1 and CDR2: SGHAT, FQNNGV. This CDR3 spans 15 amino acids. Trimming removed 5 bases from V and 6 bases from J; junction bases left unmatched: 12.

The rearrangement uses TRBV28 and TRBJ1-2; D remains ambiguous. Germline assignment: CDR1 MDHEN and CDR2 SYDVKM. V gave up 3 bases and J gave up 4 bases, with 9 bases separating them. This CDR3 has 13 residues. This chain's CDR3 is CASSFGRGYGYTF. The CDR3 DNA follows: TGTGCCAGCAGTTTCGGTCGCGGCTATGGCTACACCTTC.

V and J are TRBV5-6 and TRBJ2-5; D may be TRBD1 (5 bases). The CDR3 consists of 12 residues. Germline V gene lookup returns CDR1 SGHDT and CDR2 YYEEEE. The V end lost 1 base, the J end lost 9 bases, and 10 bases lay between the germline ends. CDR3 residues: CASSLPDTAQYF. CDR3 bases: TGTGCCAGCAGCTTGCCGGACACAGCCCAGTACTTC.

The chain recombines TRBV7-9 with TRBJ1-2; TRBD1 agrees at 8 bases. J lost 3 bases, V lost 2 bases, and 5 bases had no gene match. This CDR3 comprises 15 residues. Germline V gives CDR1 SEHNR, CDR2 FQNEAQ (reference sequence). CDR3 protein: CASSLQGARDYGYTF. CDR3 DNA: TGTGCCAGCAGCTTACAGGGGGCGCGGGACTATGGCTACACCTTC.

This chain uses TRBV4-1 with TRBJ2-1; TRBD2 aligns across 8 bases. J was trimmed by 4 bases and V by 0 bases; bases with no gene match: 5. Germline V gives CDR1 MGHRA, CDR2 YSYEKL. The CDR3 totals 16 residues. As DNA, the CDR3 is TGCGCCAGCAGCCAAGAGGGCGGGAGGTCGTACAATGAGCAGTTCTTC. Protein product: CASSQEGGRSYNEQFF.

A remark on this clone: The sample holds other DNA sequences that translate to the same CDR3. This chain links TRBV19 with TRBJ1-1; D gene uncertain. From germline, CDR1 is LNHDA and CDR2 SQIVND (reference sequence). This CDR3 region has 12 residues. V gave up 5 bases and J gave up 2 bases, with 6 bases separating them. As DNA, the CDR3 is TGTGCCAGTAGTTTCTCTAACACTGAAGCTTTCTTT. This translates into CASSFSNTEAFF. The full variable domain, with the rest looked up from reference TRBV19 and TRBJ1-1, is DGGITQSPKYLFRKEGQNVTLSCEQNLNHDAMYWYRQDPGQGLRLIYYSQIVNDFQKGDIAEGYSVSREKKESFPLTVTSAQKNPTAFYLCASSFSNTEAFFGQGTRLTVV.

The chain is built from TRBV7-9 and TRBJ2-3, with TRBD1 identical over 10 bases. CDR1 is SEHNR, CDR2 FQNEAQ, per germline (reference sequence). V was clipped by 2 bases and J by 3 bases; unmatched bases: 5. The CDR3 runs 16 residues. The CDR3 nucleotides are TGTGCCAGCAGCTTACCCCGACAGGGGGCTACAGATACGCAGTATTTT. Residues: CASSLPRQGATDTQYF.

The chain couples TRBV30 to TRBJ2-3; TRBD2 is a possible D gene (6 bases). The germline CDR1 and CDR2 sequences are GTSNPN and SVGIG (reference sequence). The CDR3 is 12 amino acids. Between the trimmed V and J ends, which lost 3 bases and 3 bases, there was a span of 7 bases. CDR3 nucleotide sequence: TGTGCCTGGAGGGCGGGGACAGATACGCAGTATTTT. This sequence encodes CAWRAGTDTQYF.

The CDR3 loop reads CASSPATRSLETQYF. CDR3 bases: TGTGCCAGCTCACCCGCCACTAGGTCATTGGAGACCCAGTACTTC. The chain joins TRBV18 to TRBJ2-5; maybe TRBD2 (5 bases). Germline V gene data show CDR1 as KGHSH and CDR2 as LQKENI. Trimming took off 3 bases at V and 5 bases at J, with 16 bases between the two ends. The CDR3 consists of 15 residues.

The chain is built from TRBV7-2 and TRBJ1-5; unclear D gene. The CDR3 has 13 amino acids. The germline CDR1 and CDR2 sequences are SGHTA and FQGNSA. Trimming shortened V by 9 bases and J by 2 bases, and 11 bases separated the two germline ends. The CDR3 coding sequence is TGTGCCAGTGGAGGACTGGGCAATCAGCCCCAGCATTTT. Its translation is CASGGLGNQPQHF.

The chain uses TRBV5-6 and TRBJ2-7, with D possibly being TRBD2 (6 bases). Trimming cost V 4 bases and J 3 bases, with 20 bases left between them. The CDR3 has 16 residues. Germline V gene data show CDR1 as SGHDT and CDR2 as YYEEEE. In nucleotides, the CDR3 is TGTGCCAGCAGCAACCCCCGGTTGGGAGGTGGCTACGAGCAGTACTTC. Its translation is CASSNPRLGGGYEQYF.

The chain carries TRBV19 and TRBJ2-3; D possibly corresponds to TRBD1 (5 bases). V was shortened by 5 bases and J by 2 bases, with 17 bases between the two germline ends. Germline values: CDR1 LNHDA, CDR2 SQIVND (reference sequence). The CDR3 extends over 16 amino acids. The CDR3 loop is CASSATGDIPTDTQYF. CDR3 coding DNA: TGTGCCAGTAGTGCCACAGGTGACATACCCACAGATACGCAGTATTTT.

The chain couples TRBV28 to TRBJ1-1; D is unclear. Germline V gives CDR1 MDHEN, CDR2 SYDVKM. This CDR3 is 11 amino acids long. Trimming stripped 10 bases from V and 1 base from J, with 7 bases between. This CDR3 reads CATYGNTEAFF. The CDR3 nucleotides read TGTGCCACCTACGGGAACACTGAAGCTTTCTTT.

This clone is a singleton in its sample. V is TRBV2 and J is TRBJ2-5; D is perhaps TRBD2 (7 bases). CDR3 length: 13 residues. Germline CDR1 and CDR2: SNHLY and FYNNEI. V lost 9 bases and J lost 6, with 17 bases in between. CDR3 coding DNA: TGTGCCAGTGAGGGGGGGCCTGGGAAGACCCAGTACTTC. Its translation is CASEGGPGKTQYF.

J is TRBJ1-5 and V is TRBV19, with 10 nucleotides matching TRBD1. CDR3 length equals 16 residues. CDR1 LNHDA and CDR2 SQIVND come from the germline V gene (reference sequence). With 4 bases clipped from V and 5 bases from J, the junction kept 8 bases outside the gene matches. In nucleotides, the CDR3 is TGTGCCAGTAGTAGACAAACGACAGGGGGCTATCAGCCCCAGCATTTT. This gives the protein CASSRQTTGGYQPQHF.

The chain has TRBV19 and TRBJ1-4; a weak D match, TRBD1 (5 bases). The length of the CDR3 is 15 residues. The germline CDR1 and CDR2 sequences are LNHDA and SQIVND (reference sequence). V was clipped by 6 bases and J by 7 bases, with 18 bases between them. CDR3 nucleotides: TGTGCCAGTAGCCCACCGGGACTTCGAACTGAAAAACTGTTTTTT. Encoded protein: CASSPPGLRTEKLFF.

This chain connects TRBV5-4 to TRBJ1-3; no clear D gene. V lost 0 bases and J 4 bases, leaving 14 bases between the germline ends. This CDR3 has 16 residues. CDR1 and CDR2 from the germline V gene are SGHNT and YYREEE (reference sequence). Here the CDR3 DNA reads TGTGCCAGCAGCTTGGGGGGTTCTACGGGAGGAAACACCATATATTTT. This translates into CASSLGGSTGGNTIYF.

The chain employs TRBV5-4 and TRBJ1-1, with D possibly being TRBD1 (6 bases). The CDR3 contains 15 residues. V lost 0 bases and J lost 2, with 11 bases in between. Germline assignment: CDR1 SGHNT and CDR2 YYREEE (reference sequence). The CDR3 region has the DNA TGTGCCAGCAGCTTGGAAGGGACACTAAACACTGAAGCTTTCTTT. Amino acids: CASSLEGTLNTEAFF. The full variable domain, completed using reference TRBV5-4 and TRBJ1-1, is ETGVTQSPTHLIKTRGQQVTLRCSSQSGHNTVSWYQQALGQGPQFIFQYYREEENGRGNFPPRFSGLQFPNYSSELNVNALELDDSALYLCASSLEGTLNTEAFFGQGTRLTVV.

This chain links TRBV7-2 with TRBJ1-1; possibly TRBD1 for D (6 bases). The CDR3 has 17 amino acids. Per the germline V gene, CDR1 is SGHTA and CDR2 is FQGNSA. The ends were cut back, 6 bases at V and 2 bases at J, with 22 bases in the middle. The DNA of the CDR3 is TGTGCCAGCAGACAGATCGGGGGGCCGAATCGAAACACTGAAGCTTTCTTT. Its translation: CASRQIGGPNRNTEAFF.